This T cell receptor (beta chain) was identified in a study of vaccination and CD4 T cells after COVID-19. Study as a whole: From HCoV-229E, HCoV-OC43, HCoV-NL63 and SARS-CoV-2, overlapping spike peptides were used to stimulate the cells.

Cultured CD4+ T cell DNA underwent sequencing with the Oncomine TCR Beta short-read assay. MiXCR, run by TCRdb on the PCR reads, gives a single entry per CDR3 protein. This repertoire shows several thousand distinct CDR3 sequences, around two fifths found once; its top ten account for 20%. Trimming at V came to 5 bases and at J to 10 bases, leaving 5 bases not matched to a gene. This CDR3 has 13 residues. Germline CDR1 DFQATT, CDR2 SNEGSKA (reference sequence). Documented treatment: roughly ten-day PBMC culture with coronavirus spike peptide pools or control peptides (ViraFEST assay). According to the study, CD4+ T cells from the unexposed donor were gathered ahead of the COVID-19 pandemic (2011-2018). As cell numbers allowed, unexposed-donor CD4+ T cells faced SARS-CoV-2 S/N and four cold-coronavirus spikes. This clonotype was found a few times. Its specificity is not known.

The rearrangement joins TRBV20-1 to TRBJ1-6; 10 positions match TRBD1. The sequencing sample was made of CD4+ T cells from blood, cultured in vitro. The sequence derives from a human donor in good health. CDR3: CSAWDRGGSPLHF. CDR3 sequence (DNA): TGCAGTGCTTGGGACAGGGGCGGGTCACCCCTCCACTTT.